This T cell receptor (beta chain) was recovered during a study of blood T cell repertoires in COVID-19. Study-level information: Samples came from the United States, Italy and Spain, spanning acute and convalescent COVID-19. T cells, B-cell-depleted T cells, or PBMCs provided the cDNA or gDNA that served as material.

How the authors handled the data: The authors estimated nucleated cell counts from reference gene primer amplification. Sequencing used immunoSEQ multiplex PCR; TCRdb keeps in-frame clones, though not all of them. V, J and clone size derive from that table, while D and trimming were established from the DNA sequence. The table has about 97,000 clones, approximately 82% seen once. Germline CDR1 is SGHTS and CDR2 is YDEGEE. Trimming removed 5 bases at V and 8 bases at J, with 15 bases between. The CDR3 spans 13 residues. The sequence derives from a man between 65 and 79 years old with acute or convalescent COVID-19. The specimen sequenced was peripheral blood. The chain couples TRBV5-8 to TRBJ2-3; D perhaps matches TRBD1 (6 bases). CDR3 in amino acids: CASSYLQGSTQYF. The CDR3 nucleotides read TGTGCCAGCAGTTACCTACAGGGAAGTACGCAGTATTTT. Complete variable domain (other parts from reference TRBV5-8 and TRBJ2-3): EAGVTQSPTHLIKTRGQQATLRCSPISGHTSVYWYQQALGLGLQFLLWYDEGEERNRGNFPPRFSGRQFPNYSSELNVNALELEDSALYLCASSYLQGSTQYFGPGTRLTVL.